This passage covers 13 T cell receptor beta chains from one sample sequenced in a study of blood T cell repertoires in COVID-19. Profiled with immunoSEQ multiplex PCR; TCRdb holds only in-frame clones, not every one. The top ten hold about 13% of the sample, which has 200,000 to 250,000 clones, 70% to 90% seen once. Sequenced sample: peripheral blood. These receptors were taken from a human donor in a cohort sampled during active COVID-19.

The table lists this clone with a few counts. This chain joins TRBV4-2 and TRBJ2-2; TRBD2 matches 8 bases. Germline-derived CDR1 and CDR2 are LGHNA and YNFKEQ. V lost 4 bases and J lost 6; bases outside the gene matches: 10. The length of the CDR3 is 16 residues. The CDR3 DNA is TGTGCCAGCAGCCCCTGGACTAGCATGGAGGCCGGGGAGCTGTTTTTT. Translating it yields CASSPWTSMEAGELFF.

This rearrangement joins TRBV7-8 to TRBJ2-1; 9 bases match TRBD2. Germline V gene sequence: CDR1 SGHVS, CDR2 FQNEAQ. The CDR3 consists of 19 residues. V lost 4 bases to trimming and J lost 2 bases; unmatched junction nucleotides: 15. DNA for the CDR3: TGTGCCAGCAGCTCATATCACGTGTCTAGCGGGACGACCTACAATGAGCAGTTCTTC. Translated: CASSSYHVSSGTTYNEQFF.

V is TRBV18 and J is TRBJ1-3; the D is unclear. The V gene's germline CDR1 is KGHSH and CDR2 LQKENI. Trimming removed 4 bases from V and 3 bases from J, with 28 bases in between. CDR3 length: 20 amino acids. CDR3: CASSLRPGLRFVGHGNTIYF. CDR3 nucleotides: TGTGCCAGCTCACTCCGACCTGGACTACGTTTTGTAGGTCATGGAAACACCATATATTTT.

This chain links TRBV7-2 with TRBJ2-7; 12 nucleotides align to TRBD2. V dropped 6 bases and J dropped 3; count of bases not matched to a gene: 6. Germline lookup yields CDR1 SGHTA and CDR2 FQGNSA. This CDR3 spans 15 amino acids. In nucleotides, the CDR3 is TGTGCCAGCAGTGTCCTAGCGGGAGGGGTCTACGAGCAGTACTTC. Translating it yields CASSVLAGGVYEQYF.

The chain recombines TRBV3-1 (or the pseudogene TRBV3-2) with TRBJ2-3; 11 bases align to TRBD2. Losses at the gene ends were 5 bases for V and 1 base for J; bases not matched to a gene: 5. This CDR3 is built from 16 residues. The V gene's germline CDR1 is LGHDT and CDR2 YNNKEL (reference sequence). The CDR3 is CASSYIAGGRTDTQYF. Written as DNA, the CDR3 is TGTGCCAGCAGCTACATAGCGGGAGGGCGCACAGATACGCAGTATTTT.

The rearrangement joins TRBV9 to TRBJ2-3; 14 bases match TRBD2. CDR1 is SGDLS and CDR2 is YYNGEE in the germline V gene. V lost 4 bases to trimming and J lost 1 base; unmatched junction nucleotides: 8. The CDR3 has 18 amino acids. CDR3: CASSPGLAGGRGTDTQYF. CDR3 nucleotides: TGTGCCAGCAGCCCCGGACTAGCGGGGGGAAGGGGCACAGATACGCAGTATTTT.

This chain links TRBV6-5 with TRBJ1-1; D is undetermined. The V gene's germline CDR1 is MNHEY and CDR2 SVGAGI. V lost 0 bases to trimming and J lost 6 bases, with 11 bases between them. This CDR3 region has 14 residues. CDR3 in DNA: TGTGCCAGCAGTTACTCGATACGCGTTGCTGAAGCTTTCTTT. Protein sequence: CASSYSIRVAEAFF.

This chain links TRBV6-5 with TRBJ2-3; 10 bases are a match to TRBD1. With V trimmed by 6 bases and J by 6 bases, 3 bases remained unmatched. The length of the CDR3 is 13 residues. Germline lookup yields CDR1 MNHEY and CDR2 SVGAGI. CDR3 residues: CASRDRGQDTQYF. In DNA, the CDR3 is TGTGCCAGCAGAGACAGGGGGCAGGATACGCAGTATTTT.

J is TRBJ1-2 and V is TRBV6-1, with 10 bases fitting TRBD1. This CDR3 has 14 amino acids. The junction had 5 bases not matched to a gene; V was cut back by 3 bases and J by 7 bases. Looked up from germline, CDR1 is MNHNS and CDR2 is SASEGT. The chain's CDR3 is CASSDRDRGSGYTF. Written as DNA, the CDR3 is TGTGCCAGCAGTGACCGGGACAGGGGCTCTGGCTACACCTTC.

The chain links TRBV6-1 to TRBJ2-3; TRBD2 agrees at 12 bases. This CDR3 has 16 amino acids. Germline V gives CDR1 MNHNS, CDR2 SASEGT. V trimming: 2 bases; J trimming: 2 bases; junction bases outside the gene matches: 2. The DNA of the CDR3 is TGTGCCAGCAGTGAACTAGCGGGAGGGTTCACAGATACGCAGTATTTT. Translating gives CASSELAGGFTDTQYF.

The sample holds one count of this clone. This chain connects TRBV2 to TRBJ1-5; tentative D call: TRBD1 (6 bases). Germline CDR1 and CDR2: SNHLY and FYNNEI. This CDR3 is built from 14 residues. Trimming removed 6 bases from V and 6 bases from J, with 15 bases in between. The CDR3 DNA follows: TGTGCCAGCAGCCCGGACAGTGGGTTTCAGCCCCAGCATTTT. Encoded protein: CASSPDSGFQPQHF. Looking up the rest from reference TRBV2 and TRBJ1-5 gives the full variable domain: EPEVTQTPSHQVTQMGQEVILRCVPISNHLYFYWYRQILGQKVEFLVSFYNNEISEKSEIFDDQFSVERPDGSNFTLKIRSTKLEDSAMYFCASSPDSGFQPQHFGDGTRLSIL.

V and J are TRBV12-3 or TRBV12-4 and TRBJ1-1; D is unclear. This CDR3 has 13 residues. The V end lost 2 bases, the J end lost 4 bases, and 8 bases lay between the germline ends. The CDR3 DNA reads as TGTGCCAGCAGTTTAACCAGTGGCACTGAAGCTTTCTTT. Translated: CASSLTSGTEAFF.

This chain connects TRBV5-1 to TRBJ2-3, with 8 bases aligning to TRBD2. Unmatched junction bases numbered 10, after V lost 4 bases and J lost 0 bases. Germline CDR1 and CDR2: SGHRS and YFSETQ. The CDR3 contains 17 residues. The CDR3 loop reads CASSRIVAGSSTDTQYF. The CDR3 DNA reads as TGCGCCAGCAGCAGGATCGTAGCGGGATCTAGCACAGATACGCAGTATTTT.